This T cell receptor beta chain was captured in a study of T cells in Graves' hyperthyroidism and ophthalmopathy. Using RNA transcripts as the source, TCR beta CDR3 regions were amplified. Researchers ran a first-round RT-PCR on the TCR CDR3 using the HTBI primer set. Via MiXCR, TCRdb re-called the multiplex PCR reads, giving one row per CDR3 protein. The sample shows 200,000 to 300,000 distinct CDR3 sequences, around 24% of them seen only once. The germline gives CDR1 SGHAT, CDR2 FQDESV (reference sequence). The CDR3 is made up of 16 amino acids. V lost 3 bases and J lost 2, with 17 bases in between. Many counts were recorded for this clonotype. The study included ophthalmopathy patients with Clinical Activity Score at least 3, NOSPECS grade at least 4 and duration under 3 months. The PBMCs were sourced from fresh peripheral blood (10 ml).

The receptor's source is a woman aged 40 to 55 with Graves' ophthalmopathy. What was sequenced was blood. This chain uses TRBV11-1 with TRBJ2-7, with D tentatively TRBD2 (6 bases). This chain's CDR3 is CASSFGRGLGTYEQYF. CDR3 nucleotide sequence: TGTGCCAGCAGCTTCGGGCGGGGACTGGGTACCTACGAGCAGTACTTC.